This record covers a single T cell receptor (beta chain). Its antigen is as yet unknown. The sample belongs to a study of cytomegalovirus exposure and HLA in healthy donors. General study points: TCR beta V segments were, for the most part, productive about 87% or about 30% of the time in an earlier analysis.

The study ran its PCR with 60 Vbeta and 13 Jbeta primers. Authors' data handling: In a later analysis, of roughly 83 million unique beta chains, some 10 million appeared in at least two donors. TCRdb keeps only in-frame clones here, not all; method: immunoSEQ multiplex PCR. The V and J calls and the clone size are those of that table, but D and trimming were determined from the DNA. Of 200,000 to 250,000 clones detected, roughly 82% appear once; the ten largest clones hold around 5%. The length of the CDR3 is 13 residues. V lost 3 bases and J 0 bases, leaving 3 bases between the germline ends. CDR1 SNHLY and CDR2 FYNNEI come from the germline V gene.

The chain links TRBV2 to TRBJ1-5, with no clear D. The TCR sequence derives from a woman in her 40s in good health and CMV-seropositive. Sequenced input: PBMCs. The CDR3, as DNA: TGTGCCAGCAGTGATAATAGCAATCAGCCCCAGCATTTT. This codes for CASSDNSNQPQHF.